A selection of T cell receptor beta chains follows, all from one sample in a study of CD8+CD57+ T cells in acquired aplastic anemia. Via MiXCR, TCRdb re-called the reads, giving one row per CDR3 protein. The sample has more than 150,000 distinct CDR3 sequences; roughly 50% are singletons. Sequencing used sorted CD4+, CD8+, or CD8+CD57+ T cells (not recorded which) from PBMCs. Receptors originate from a human donor with aplastic anemia. The CDR3 runs from the conserved cysteine through the conserved F or W. The D gene is left open where the match is weak. Clone size is stated in some rows and not others, as once, few, many or a class when expanded.

TRBJ2-7,TRBV25-1,18,-,TRBD2,TGTGCCAGCAGTGGCCACGCCCTGACTAGCGGGGGGGCCTACGAGCAGTACTTC,CASSGHALTSGGAYEQYF
TRBJ2-3,TRBV5-5,14,many,-,TGTGCCAGCAGCCCCCAGGGGGGGACAGATACGCAGTATTTT,CASSPQGGTDTQYF
TRBJ2-3,TRBV5-4,17,once,-,TGTGCCAGCAGCTCCCCTTCTATAACGGGGGGCAAGGATACGCAGTATTTT,CASSSPSITGGKDTQYF
TRBJ2-1,TRBV15,16,-,TRBD2,TGTGCCACCAGCAGAGATATGAGGACTAGCAACAATGAGCAGTTCTTC,CATSRDMRTSNNEQFF
TRBJ1-5,TRBV19,15,once,-,TGTGCCAGTAGTATAGATCTATTTTCCAATCAGCCCCAGCATTTT,CASSIDLFSNQPQHF
TRBJ2-5,TRBV2,14,-,-,TGTGCCAGCAGTGATGGGCCGGCCCAAGAGACCCAGTACTTC,CASSDGPAQETQYF
TRBJ2-1,TRBV10-2,13,many,-,TGCGCCAGCATCCAGGGGCTAGGCAATGAGCAGTTCTTC,CASIQGLGNEQFF
TRBJ1-1,TRBV14,17,many,-,TGTGCCAGCAGCCAAGTTCGGGGCATAATCATGAACACTGAAGCTTTCTTT,CASSQVRGIIMNTEAFF
TRBJ2-7,TRBV25-1,14,once,-,TGTGCCAGCAGTGGGGGGGGCAGGGGGGGAGAGCAGTACTTC,CASSGGGRGGEQYF
TRBJ2-1,TRBV15,14,many,TRBD1,TGTGCCACCTCCCGGGACAGGGGATACGATGAGCAGTTCTTC,CATSRDRGYDEQFF
TRBJ2-7,TRBV5-1,14,-,-,TGCGCCAGCAGCTTTAAACGGGATGCCTACGAGCAGTACTTC,CASSFKRDAYEQYF
TRBJ2-1,TRBV24-1,13,once,-,TGTGCCACCAGTGATACCACAGGGACTGAGCAGTTCTTC,CATSDTTGTEQFF
TRBJ1-2,TRBV7-2,14,-,-,TGTGCCAGCAGCTTAGCGCCCAGGGAAGAAGGCTACACCTTC,CASSLAPREEGYTF
TRBJ2-4,TRBV7-2,16,many,TRBD2,TGTGCCAGCAGCCGGTCGCTAGCGGGGGGTCGCGGCATTCAGTACTTC,CASSRSLAGGRGIQYF
TRBJ2-3,TRBV2,11,-,-,TGTGCCGGCAGTCAGGCAGATACGCAGTATTTT,CAGSQADTQYF
TRBJ2-3,TRBV5-4,17,-,TRBD2,TGTGCCAGCAGCTCAGCGGGGGGGCGTTGGGGCACAGATACGCAGTATTTT,CASSSAGGRWGTDTQYF
TRBJ1-2,TRBV7-3,13,-,TRBD1,TGTGCCAGCAGCGCGGACAGGAGTTATGGCTACACCTTC,CASSADRSYGYTF
TRBJ1-1,TRBV2,13,-,-,TGTGCCAGCAGTGCATTCGGAAACACTGAAGCTTTCTTT,CASSAFGNTEAFF
TRBJ2-5,TRBV25-1,15,-,TRBD1,TGTGCCAGCAGATCCCCGGACAGGGTCGAGGGGACCCAGTACTTC,CASRSPDRVEGTQYF
TRBJ1-3,TRBV9,16,few,-,TGTGCCAGCTCACCTTTTCGGTCGGGGGCCGGAAACACCATATATTTT,CASSPFRSGAGNTIYF
TRBJ1-2,TRBV6-5,13,many,-,TGTGCCAGCAGTTACGAGGGATTTTCTGGCTACACCTTC,CASSYEGFSGYTF
TRBJ1-1,TRBV5-1,12,-,-,TGCGCCAGCAGCTTGACATCGAGTGAAGCTTTCTTT,CASSLTSSEAFF
TRBJ2-3,TRBV20-1,15,-,TRBD2,TGCAGTGCTAGGCCCAGGGGACTAGCAACAGATACGCAGTATTTT,CSARPRGLATDTQYF
TRBJ2-2,TRBV7-8,16,-,-,TGTGCCAGCAGCTTAGCGCAGACACGCAGGGCCGGGGAGCTGTTTTTT,CASSLAQTRRAGELFF
TRBJ2-5,TRBV20-1,14,many,-,TGCAGTGCACAACTCGACATTAACCAAGAGACCCAGTACTTC,CSAQLDINQETQYF
TRBJ1-6,TRBV10-3,12,-,-,TGTGCCATCAGTGGATTAGATTTACTCCTCCACTTT,CAISGLDLLLHF
TRBJ1-1,TRBV19,15,-,TRBD1,TGTGCCAGTGTTCTGGGACAGGCGATGAACACTGAAGCTTTCTTT,CASVLGQAMNTEAFF
TRBJ2-1,TRBV7-4,13,-,-,TGTGCCAGCAGCTTAGCTCCTAGAAATGAGCAGTTCTTC,CASSLAPRNEQFF
TRBJ2-2,TRBV7-8,14,-,TRBD2,TGTGCCAGCAGCCCCGGGACTAGCGGAGGGGAGCTGTTTTTT,CASSPGTSGGELFF
TRBJ2-3,TRBV29-1,16,-,TRBD1,TGCAGCGTTGAAGGGGAGACAGGGGGCATTTCAGATACGCAGTATTTT,CSVEGETGGISDTQYF
TRBJ1-6,TRBV7-2,13,-,TRBD1,TGTGCCAGCGGACAGGGGGGCGGTTCACCCCTCCACTTT,CASGQGGGSPLHF
TRBJ2-1,TRBV4-2,15,many,TRBD1,TGTGCCAGCAGCCCCCACCAACAGGGGTACAATGAGCAGTTCTTC,CASSPHQQGYNEQFF
TRBJ1-4,TRBV25-1,10,once,-,TGTGCCAGCAAGAATGAAAAACTGTTTTTT,CASKNEKLFF
TRBJ1-1,TRBV5-1,14,-,-,TGCGCCAGCAGCTTGAATGAGAGGAACACTGAAGCTTTCTTT,CASSLNERNTEAFF
TRBJ1-1,TRBV10-3,14,-,-,TGTGCCATCAGTGAGTCGGCAGTGAACACTGAAGCTTTCTTT,CAISESAVNTEAFF
TRBJ2-1,TRBV2,14,few,-,TGTGCCAGCAGGACACTCAGCTCCTACAATGAGCAGTTCTTC,CASRTLSSYNEQFF
TRBJ2-7,TRBV7-2,15,many,TRBD1,TGTGCCAGCAGCTCCCAGCAGGGGGCGTCCTACGAGCAGTACTTC,CASSSQQGASYEQYF
TRBJ2-7,TRBV10-3,15,once,TRBD1,TGTGCCCTCAGGGCCATCCGGGACAGGGACTACGAGCAGTACTTC,CALRAIRDRDYEQYF
TRBJ1-2,TRBV7-2,15,-,-,TGTGCCAGCACCTTGGTCCGGGCCACTCACTATGGCTACACCTTC,CASTLVRATHYGYTF
TRBJ1-2,TRBV7-2,12,many,-,TGTGCCAGCAGCTTAGTGGGGCAGGGCTACACCTTC,CASSLVGQGYTF
TRBJ1-2,TRBV2,14,once,TRBD1,TGTGCCAGCAGGTCAGGGGGCGGATATGATGGCTACACCTTC,CASRSGGGYDGYTF
TRBJ1-4,TRBV20-1,16,many,TRBD1,TGCAGTGCCGAAGACAGGGGCCATGCAACTAATGAAAAACTGTTTTTT,CSAEDRGHATNEKLFF
TRBJ1-6,TRBV6-2/TRBV6-3,14,-,TRBD1,TGTGCCAGCAGTTACGGACAGGGGGCTTCACCCCTCCACTTT,CASSYGQGASPLHF
TRBJ2-1,TRBV4-2,16,-,TRBD2,TGTGCCAGCAGCCCGGCTGTGACTAGCGGGTGGGAGGAGCAGTTCTTC,CASSPAVTSGWEEQFF
TRBJ2-4,TRBV2,15,-,-,TGTGCCAGCAGTGAAGGGGATCCGAGGGTAAACATTCAGTACTTC,CASSEGDPRVNIQYF